Listed below are T cell receptor beta chains from one sample, sequenced in a study of T-cell reconstitution after alpha-beta-depleted transplantation in children. MiXCR, applied by TCRdb to the PCR reads, yields one record per CDR3 protein. The repertoire holds 500,000 to 600,000 distinct CDR3 sequences, with approximately 30% as singletons. Source: PBMCs from the stem cell graft donor, taken from the stem cell graft. The receptors shown here come from a human donor who donated a stem cell graft to a child with aplastic anemia. Both conserved end residues are trimmed from each CDR3. Rows may omit the clone size; those that give it use once, few, many or a size class.

TRBV6-1,few,ASTLGQGNKPQH
TRBV5-1,many,ASSSREGPTEAF
TRBV9,NA,ASSVAGTGLNEKLF
TRBV20-1,few,SARISGSGSYNEQF
TRBV19,NA,ASTKDRSSGNTIY
TRBV20-1,NA,SARDPGPGDTIY
TRBV12-5,few,ASGSGWQPQH
TRBV7-2,NA,ASSLAPAGQYNEQF
TRBV7-8,few,ASSPGTSGRIYEQY
TRBV7-9,few,ASSFPPLAGGYNEQF
TRBV12-3/TRBV12-4,NA,ASSFPGLGYNEQF
TRBV7-2,NA,ASSPSRGAWEKLF
TRBV5-5,NA,ASSFQRSNTGELF
TRBV29-1,few,SVGHGQGARAF